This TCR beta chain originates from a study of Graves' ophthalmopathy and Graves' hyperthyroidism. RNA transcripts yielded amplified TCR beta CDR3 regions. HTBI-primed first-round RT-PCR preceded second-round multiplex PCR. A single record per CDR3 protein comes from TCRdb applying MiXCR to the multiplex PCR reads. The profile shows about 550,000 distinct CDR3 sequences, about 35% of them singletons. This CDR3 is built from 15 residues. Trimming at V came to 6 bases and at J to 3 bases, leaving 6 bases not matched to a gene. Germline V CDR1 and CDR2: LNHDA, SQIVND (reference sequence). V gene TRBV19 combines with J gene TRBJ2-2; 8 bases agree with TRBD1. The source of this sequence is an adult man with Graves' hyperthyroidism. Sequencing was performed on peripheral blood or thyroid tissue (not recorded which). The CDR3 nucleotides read TGTGCCAGTAGGGTCCAGGGGGCGCACACCGGGGAGCTGTTTTTT. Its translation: CASRVQGAHTGELFF.